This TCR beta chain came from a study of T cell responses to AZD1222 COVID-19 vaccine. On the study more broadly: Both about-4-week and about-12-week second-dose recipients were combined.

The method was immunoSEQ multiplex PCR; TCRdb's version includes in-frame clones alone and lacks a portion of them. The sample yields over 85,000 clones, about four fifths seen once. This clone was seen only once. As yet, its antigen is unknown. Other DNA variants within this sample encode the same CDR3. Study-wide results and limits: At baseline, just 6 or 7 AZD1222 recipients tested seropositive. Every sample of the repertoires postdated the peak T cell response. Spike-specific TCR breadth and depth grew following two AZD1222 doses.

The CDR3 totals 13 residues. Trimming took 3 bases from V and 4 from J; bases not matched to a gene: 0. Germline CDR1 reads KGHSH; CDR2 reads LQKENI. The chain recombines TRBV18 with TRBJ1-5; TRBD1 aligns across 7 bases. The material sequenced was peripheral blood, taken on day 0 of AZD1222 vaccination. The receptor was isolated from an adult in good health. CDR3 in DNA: TGTGCCAGCTCACCGGGACAGAATCAGCCCCAGCATTTT. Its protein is CASSPGQNQPQHF. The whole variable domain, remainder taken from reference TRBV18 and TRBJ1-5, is NAGVMQNPRHLVRRRGQEARLRCSPMKGHSHVYWYRQLPEEGLKFMVYLQKENIIDESGMPKERFSAEFPKEGPSILRIQQVVRGDSAAYFCASSPGQNQPQHFGDGTRLSIL.